These 10 T cell receptor beta chains share one sample of origin, sequenced in a study of T cell repertoires in cytomegalovirus infection. MiXCR, run by TCRdb on the reads, gives a single entry per CDR3 protein. The table shows 170,000 or so distinct CDR3 sequences, with roughly 14% occurring only once. Sequenced input: PBMCs. These receptor sequences come from a human donor in good health (CMV status not recorded). Some clones in this sample may be carry-over from other donors' samples.

This clonotype was seen many times. This chain joins TRBV7-2 and TRBJ1-6; tentatively, D is TRBD1 (6 bases). Trimming left V 5 bases short and J 0 bases short, with 8 bases between. In germline, CDR1 is SGHTA, CDR2 FQGNSA. The CDR3 runs 15 residues. The CDR3 sequence is CASSTDSSYNSPLHF. The DNA of the CDR3 is TGTGCCAGCAGCACGGACAGCTCCTATAATTCACCCCTCCACTTT.

This clonotype has ten or more counts. The chain recombines TRBV7-6 with TRBJ1-1; the match to TRBD1 covers 7 bases. The CDR3 consists of 15 residues. Trimming removed 3 bases from V and 2 bases from J; junction bases left unmatched: 6. In germline, CDR1 is SGHVS, CDR2 FNYEAQ. The CDR3 nucleotides read TGTGCCAGCAGCTTTAATGCAGGGGGAAACACTGAAGCTTTCTTT. Its protein is CASSFNAGGNTEAFF. Full variable domain (rest looked up from reference TRBV7-6 and TRBJ1-1): GAGVSQSPRYKVTKRGQDVALRCDPISGHVSLYWYRQALGQGPEFLTYFNYEAQQDKSGLPNDRFSAERPEGSISTLTIQRTEQRDSAMYRCASSFNAGGNTEAFFGQGTRLTVV.

This chain links TRBV4-1 with TRBJ1-4, with D perhaps matching TRBD1 (6 bases). In germline, CDR1 is MGHRA, CDR2 YSYEKL. Trimming shortened V by 0 bases and J by 5 bases, and 10 bases separated the two germline ends. The CDR3 runs to 15 residues. CDR3 bases: TGCGCCAGCAGCCAAGAAAGGGGGAGAAATGAAAAACTGTTTTTT. The encoded protein is CASSQERGRNEKLFF.

In its sample, this clonotype was seen many times. The chain carries TRBV11-2 and TRBJ2-3; D might be TRBD1 or TRBD2, each matching 5 bases. This CDR3 spans 17 amino acids. Trimming took off 5 bases at V and 6 bases at J, with 24 bases between the two ends. CDR1 and CDR2 (germline): SGHAT, FQNNGV. CDR3 sequence (DNA): TGTGCCAGCAGCCCCACTCCCGGGACCCGAGCCCTGGATACGCAGTATTTT. It specifies CASSPTPGTRALDTQYF.

In its sample, this clonotype was seen a few times. The V gene is TRBV15, the J gene TRBJ2-6; D unclear. The germline V and J ends were trimmed by 5 bases and 0 bases, with 5 bases remaining between them. From germline, CDR1 is LNHNV and CDR2 YYDKDF (reference sequence). The CDR3 covers 14 residues. CDR3 amino acids: CATSSSSGANVLTF. As DNA, the CDR3 is TGTGCCACCAGCTCAAGCTCTGGGGCCAACGTCCTGACTTTC.

This clonotype was observed a handful of times. The chain has TRBV7-9 and TRBJ2-5; 11 nucleotides line up with TRBD2. Trimming took 1 base from V and 5 from J; bases not matched to a gene: 12. The CDR3 runs to 18 residues. Per germline, CDR1 SEHNR and CDR2 FQNEAQ (reference sequence). CDR3 sequence: CASSLVVLAGGREETQYF. The CDR3, as DNA: TGTGCCAGCAGCTTAGTCGTTCTAGCGGGGGGCCGGGAGGAGACCCAGTACTTC.

The chain has TRBV7-9 and TRBJ1-1, with TRBD1 matching over 8 bases. V lost 7 bases to trimming and J lost 4 bases; unmatched junction nucleotides: 5. CDR3 length equals 13 residues. Germline V gene data show CDR1 as SEHNR and CDR2 as FQNEAQ (reference sequence). Here the CDR3 DNA reads TGTGCCAGCATCCTAGGACAGGGCACTGAAGCTTTCTTT. It encodes CASILGQGTEAFF.

The chain joins TRBV9 to TRBJ2-3; maybe TRBD2 (5 bases). Germline V lookup: CDR1 SGDLS, CDR2 YYNGEE. V gave up 3 bases and J gave up 0 bases, with 8 bases separating them. The CDR3 consists of 14 residues. Here the CDR3 reads CASSASGSTDTQYF. The CDR3 nucleotides are TGTGCCAGCAGCGCCAGCGGTAGCACAGATACGCAGTATTTT.

This clonotype showed up many times. The chain joins TRBV7-2 to TRBJ2-1, with 10 bases identical to TRBD2. CDR1 and CDR2 (germline): SGHTA, FQGNSA. V gave up 3 bases and J gave up 3 bases; unmatched junction bases: 5. This CDR3 is built from 16 residues. CDR3 loop: CASSFLAGAVYNEQFF. CDR3 nucleotide sequence: TGTGCCAGCAGCTTCCTAGCGGGAGCGGTCTACAATGAGCAGTTCTTC.

The table lists this clonotype with many counts. The chain links TRBV10-3 to TRBJ2-3; D ambiguous. The germline CDR1 and CDR2 sequences are ENHRY and SYGVKD. V was pared by 3 bases and J by 2 bases, with 9 bases between. There are 14 residues in the CDR3. CDR3 residues: CAISEGGNTDTQYF. DNA for the CDR3: TGTGCCATCAGTGAAGGCGGAAACACAGATACGCAGTATTTT.